These 18 T cell receptor beta chains were all obtained from the same sample, sequenced in a study of T cells after yellow fever vaccination. TCRdb reprocessed the 5' RACE reads with MiXCR, giving one entry per CDR3 protein. The data hold some 550,000 distinct CDR3 sequences, with roughly 21% observed a single time. This sample comprised PBMCs, obtained 15 days after the yellow fever booster vaccination. The origin of the receptors is a man younger than 40 who received the YFV17D yellow fever vaccine.

The J gene is TRBJ2-1, the V gene TRBV7-9, with TRBD2 as a possible D gene (7 bases). The CDR3 length is 12 residues. Trimming cost V 5 bases and J 12 bases, with 14 bases left between them. Germline V gene sequence: CDR1 SEHNR, CDR2 FQNEAQ (reference sequence). DNA for the CDR3: TGTGCCAGCAGCCTAGGGGGGGAGTGGCAGTTCTTC. This codes for CASSLGGEWQFF. Full variable domain (rest looked up from reference TRBV7-9 and TRBJ2-1): DTGVSQNPRHKITKRGQNVTFRCDPISEHNRLYWYRQTLGQGPEFLTYFQNEAQLEKSRLLSDRFSAERPKGSFSTLEIQRTEQGDSAMYLCASSLGGEWQFFGPGTRLTVL.

The chain is built from TRBV15 and TRBJ2-7; 11 nucleotides align to TRBD2. Trimming cost V 0 bases and J 0 bases; bases outside gene matches: 4. CDR1 and CDR2 (germline): LNHNV, YYDKDF (reference sequence). The CDR3 extends over 17 amino acids. The CDR3 DNA reads TGTGCCACCAGCAGAGACCGACTAGCGGGGAGCTCCTACGAGCAGTACTTC. It is translated as CATSRDRLAGSSYEQYF. The whole variable domain, filled in from reference TRBV15 and TRBJ2-7, reads DAMVIQNPRYQVTQFGKPVTLSCSQTLNHNVMYWYQQKSSQAPKLLFHYYDKDFNNEADTPDNFQSRRPNTSFCFLDIRSPGLGDTAMYLCATSRDRLAGSSYEQYFGPGTRLTVT.

A few counts support this clonotype. The rearrangement uses TRBV7-9 and TRBJ2-1, with a tentative D call TRBD2 (6 bases). V dropped 0 bases and J dropped 9 bases, with 9 bases sitting between them. Germline V gene data show CDR1 as SEHNR and CDR2 as FQNEAQ (reference sequence). This CDR3 is built from 13 residues. CDR3 sequence (DNA): TGTGCCAGCAGCTTAGCTGGAGGGATTGAGCAGTTCTTC. This translates into CASSLAGGIEQFF.

This clonotype has only a few counts. This sequence joins TRBV4-3 and TRBJ2-3; D unresolved. There are 15 residues in the CDR3. The V gene lost 0 bases and the J gene lost 2 bases, with 9 bases spanning the gap. Germline CDR1 reads LGHNA; CDR2 reads YSLEER. CDR3 in amino acids: CASSQDPTATDTQYF. The DNA of the CDR3 is TGCGCCAGCAGCCAAGATCCGACGGCCACAGATACGCAGTATTTT.

V gene TRBV11-2 combines with J gene TRBJ2-2, with D unclear. The V end lost 5 bases, the J end lost 2 bases, and 12 bases lay between the germline ends. Germline loops: CDR1 SGHAT, CDR2 FQNNGV. The CDR3 spans 15 residues. DNA for the CDR3: TGTGCCAGCAGCCGTGACGGACCAAACACCGGGGAGCTGTTTTTT. This gives the protein CASSRDGPNTGELFF.

The chain recombines TRBV4-3 with TRBJ1-1; the D gene is possibly TRBD1 (5 bases). The CDR3 has 13 amino acids. The germline gives CDR1 LGHNA, CDR2 YSLEER. Trimming left V 0 bases short and J 3 bases short, with 5 bases between. The CDR3: CASSQEGDTEAFF. The CDR3 DNA reads as TGCGCCAGCAGCCAAGAGGGGGACACTGAAGCTTTCTTT.

This clonotype has only a few counts. The chain has TRBV28 and TRBJ2-5; D remains unclear. There are 11 residues in the CDR3. CDR1 is MDHEN, CDR2 SYDVKM, per germline. The ends were cut back, 7 bases at V and 5 bases at J, with 8 bases in the middle. In DNA, the CDR3 is TGTGCCAGCACCTCTACTGAGACCCAGTACTTC. It translates to CASTSTETQYF.

This clonotype was picked up a small number of times. V gene TRBV12-3 or TRBV12-4 combines with J gene TRBJ2-7, with 12 bases lining up with TRBD2. This CDR3 contains 17 residues. The ends lost 5 bases at V and 0 bases at J; junction bases unmatched: 8. CDR3 nucleotide sequence: TGTGCCAGCAGTCGGGGACTAGCGGGCATCTACTCCTACGAGCAGTACTTC. This encodes CASSRGLAGIYSYEQYF.

This clonotype was picked up many times. The rearrangement uses TRBV7-2 and TRBJ2-3; 7 bases agree with TRBD1. CDR1 SGHTA and CDR2 FQGNSA come from the germline V gene. J gave up 2 bases and V 9 bases, and 5 bases lay outside the gene matches. This CDR3 region has 13 residues. The CDR3 coding sequence is TGTGCCAGTCGACAGGGAAACACAGATACGCAGTATTTT. It codes for CASRQGNTDTQYF.

The V call is TRBV6-2 or TRBV6-3, the J call TRBJ2-2, with 7 bases aligning to TRBD1. The CDR3 length is 16 residues. Germline CDR1 is MNHEY and CDR2 is SVGEGT. V lost 0 bases, J lost 4 bases, and 5 bases stayed unmatched. CDR3 in amino acids: CASSYSGPGGTGELFF. DNA of the CDR3: TGTGCCAGCAGTTACTCGGGGCCAGGGGGCACCGGGGAGCTGTTTTTT.

The chain has TRBV24-1 and TRBJ2-1; possible D gene TRBD2, 5 bases. CDR3 length: 13 amino acids. In germline, CDR1 is KGHDR, CDR2 SFDVKD. Between the trimmed V and J ends, which lost 9 bases and 2 bases, there was a span of 10 bases. CDR3 sequence (DNA): TGTGCCACCGCGGACGGGGCCTACAATGAGCAGTTCTTC. Protein sequence: CATADGAYNEQFF.

This clonotype was detected only once. The V and J genes are TRBV10-3 and TRBJ2-1, with 10 bases that match TRBD2. The CDR3 contains 16 residues. Looked up from germline, CDR1 is ENHRY and CDR2 is SYGVKD. The junction had 12 bases not matched to a gene; V was cut back by 6 bases and J by 7 bases. CDR3 DNA: TGTGCCATCAGCCTCACTTCGGGACTAGCGACAAATGAGCAGTTCTTC. This translates into CAISLTSGLATNEQFF.

The chain employs TRBV15 and TRBJ2-3; 9 nucleotides line up with TRBD1. CDR3 length: 15 residues. Germline V gene sequence: CDR1 LNHNV, CDR2 YYDKDF (reference sequence). With 0 bases clipped from V and 6 bases from J, the junction kept 4 bases outside the gene matches. Here the CDR3 reads CATSRERTGVDTQYF. The CDR3, as DNA: TGTGCCACCAGCAGAGAAAGGACAGGGGTCGATACGCAGTATTTT. The full variable domain, in which reference TRBV15 and TRBJ2-3 provide the parts outside the CDR3, is DAMVIQNPRYQVTQFGKPVTLSCSQTLNHNVMYWYQQKSSQAPKLLFHYYDKDFNNEADTPDNFQSRRPNTSFCFLDIRSPGLGDTAMYLCATSRERTGVDTQYFGPGTRLTVL.

This clonotype was seen more than once but under ten times. The chain is built from TRBV20-1 and TRBJ2-5; D could derive from TRBD1 or TRBD2 (5 bases each). V shed 2 bases and J shed 1 base, with 8 bases lying between them. The CDR3 runs to 13 residues. Germline V gene data show CDR1 as DFQATT and CDR2 as SNEGSKA (reference sequence). CDR3 nucleotides: TGCAGTGCTAGATCTGGGACCCAAGAGACCCAGTACTTC. Protein: CSARSGTQETQYF.

V gene TRBV3-1 combines with J gene TRBJ2-7, with TRBD2 matching 8 bases. V lost 4 bases, J lost 2 bases, and 10 bases stayed unmatched. Germline V CDR1 and CDR2: LGHDT, YNNKEL (reference sequence). CDR3 length equals 16 residues. The CDR3 region is CASSRSYSGETYEQYF. The DNA for the CDR3 is TGTGCCAGCAGCCGAAGCTATAGCGGGGAAACCTACGAGCAGTACTTC.

In this sample, this clonotype turned up a few times. This sequence joins TRBV4-2 and TRBJ2-1; D could derive from TRBD1 or TRBD2 (5 bases each). The CDR3 totals 16 residues. Germline V gene sequence: CDR1 LGHNA, CDR2 YNFKEQ. V was clipped by 3 bases and J by 10 bases, with 22 bases between them. CDR3 nucleotides: TGTGCCAGCAGCCACAGGGAGAGCCGAAGCGGTTACGAGCAGTTCTTC. It specifies CASSHRESRSGYEQFF.

In this sample, this clonotype turned up a few times. This chain connects TRBV5-1 to TRBJ2-7; TRBD1 is a possible D gene (6 bases). V dropped 1 base and J dropped 1 base, with 12 bases sitting between them. The CDR3 runs 15 residues. Germline V gives CDR1 SGHRS, CDR2 YFSETQ. The CDR3 reads CASSLTDRRSYEQYF. Written as DNA, the CDR3 is TGCGCCAGCAGCTTGACCGACAGGAGGTCCTACGAGCAGTACTTC.

The chain is built from TRBV6-2 or TRBV6-3 and TRBJ2-1; 8 bases align to TRBD1. CDR1 and CDR2 from the germline V gene are MNHEY and SVGEGT. With V trimmed by 10 bases and J by 8 bases, 10 bases remained unmatched. The CDR3 totals 13 residues. The CDR3 region has the DNA TGTGCCACCGGGACAGGTCTTGAGGATGAGCAGTTCTTC. Protein: CATGTGLEDEQFF.